This TCR beta chain originates from a study of T cell responses to AZD1222 COVID-19 vaccine. Overall study findings and caveats: Among vaccine-associated CD4 TCRs, coverage spanned spike, with dominance at 160-218 and 743-854. Females outnumbered males among donors, who were mostly white British; clonal diversity was possibly underestimated.

Worth noting for this clone: Antigen unknown.

Germline V gene data show CDR1 as MNHEY and CDR2 as SMNVEV (reference sequence). The CDR3 is 17 amino acids. The J segment lost 4 bases and the V segment lost 0 bases, leaving 8 bases of the junction unmatched. Assay used: immunoSEQ multiplex PCR; TCRdb lists only in-frame clones, some missing. This table has 250,000 to 300,000 clones, 90% to 95% appearing once. Sequences were derived from peripheral blood, sampled 28 days after the second AZD1222 dose. The clonotype comes from an adult who received the AZD1222 COVID-19 vaccine. This chain links TRBV27 with TRBJ2-2; 7 bases are shared with TRBD1. DNA of the CDR3: TGTGCCAGCAGTTTATCGAAAAGGGGGCCGGTCACCGGGGAGCTGTTTTTT. Residues: CASSLSKRGPVTGELFF.